This T cell receptor beta chain was retrieved from a study of T cell changes during pregnancy in multiple sclerosis (dated by TCRdb to between 2018 and 2020). About the full investigation: In women with multiple sclerosis, the researchers looked at how the T cell repertoire shifted as pregnancy progressed.

To note about this clone: The antigen this receptor binds is unknown. Base qualities are not recorded, but no much larger clone differs from it by a single base.

A distance of 15 bases separates the germline ends of V and J, which lose 6 bases and 0 bases respectively. From the germline V gene, CDR1 is SNHLY and CDR2 is FYNNEI. The CDR3 contains 15 residues, cysteine and phenylalanine counted. Only the CDR3 region is kept as DNA, spanning 45 bases read in frame from base 1. The method behind the library was the immunoSEQ multiplex PCR assay. This is the immuneACCESS table as TCRdb keeps it, with only in-frame sequences that have V and J called. A part of the clones is gone; compared with another copy, unresolved V genes explain less than half, and the rest is unexplained. The sample table holds 30,000 to 50,000 clones, of which approximately 94% were seen once. The ten largest clones add up to 0.35% of the sample.

This specimen consisted of CD4+ T cells from peripheral blood mononuclear cells, obtained after pregnancy. The receptor was derived from a female donor with multiple sclerosis, enrolled in a pregnancy study. The rearrangement joined TRBV2 to TRBJ2-7; the D gene is perhaps TRBD2, on 7 matching bases. The nucleotides are TGTGCCAGCAGGGACAGCGGGGAGGTCTCCTACGAGCAGTACTTC. Its coded protein is CASRDSGEVSYEQYF.